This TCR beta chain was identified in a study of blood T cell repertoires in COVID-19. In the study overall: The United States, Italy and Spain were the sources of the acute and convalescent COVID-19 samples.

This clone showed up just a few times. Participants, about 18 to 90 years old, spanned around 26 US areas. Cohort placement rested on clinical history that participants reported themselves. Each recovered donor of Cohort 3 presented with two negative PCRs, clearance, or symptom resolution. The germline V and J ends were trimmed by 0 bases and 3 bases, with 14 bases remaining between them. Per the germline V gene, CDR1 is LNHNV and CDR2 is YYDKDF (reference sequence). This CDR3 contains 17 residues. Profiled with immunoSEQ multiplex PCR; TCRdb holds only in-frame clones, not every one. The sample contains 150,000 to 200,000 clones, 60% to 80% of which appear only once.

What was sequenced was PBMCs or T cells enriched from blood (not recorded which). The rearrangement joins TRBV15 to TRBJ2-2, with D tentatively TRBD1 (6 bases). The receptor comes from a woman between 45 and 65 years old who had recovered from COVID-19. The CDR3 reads CATSRDRAGDDTGELFF. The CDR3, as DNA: TGTGCCACCAGCAGAGATAGGGCAGGGGATGACACCGGGGAGCTGTTTTTT.